One and the same sample provided the 30 T cell receptor beta chains below, sequenced in a study of regulatory T cells in long-lasting Graves disease. iRepertoire HTBI primers and Arm-PCR of CDR3 regions built TCR beta libraries. TCRdb used MiXCR to reprocess the multiplex PCR reads, holding one entry per CDR3 protein. The profile shows 360,000 or so distinct CDR3 sequences, 20% to 25% of them singletons. The time point was: persistent/refractory GD, antithyroid drugs over 5 years with positive TRAb. The authors made the TCR library using RNA they extracted from PBMCs. This material consisted of peripheral blood mononuclear cells (PBMCs), taken when the disease was refractory, from a patient treated with antithyroid drugs. Receptors originate from a middle-aged woman with Graves disease.

The chain joins TRBV7-3 to TRBJ2-3; 9 bases are shared with TRBD1. The CDR3 runs to 16 residues. Per the germline V gene, CDR1 is SGHTA and CDR2 is FQGTGA. Trimming at V came to 5 bases and at J to 4 bases, leaving 10 bases not matched to a gene. CDR3 DNA: TGTGCCAGCAGCATTTCTCCGGGACAGGGATCAGATACGCAGTATTTT. This sequence encodes CASSISPGQGSDTQYF.

This chain joins TRBV25-1 and TRBJ2-2, with 8 bases identical to TRBD2. The germline V gene has CDR1 MGHDK and CDR2 SYGVNS. This CDR3 is built from 16 residues. V lost 7 bases, J lost 5 bases, and 12 bases stayed unmatched. The CDR3 nucleotides are TGTGCCAGCACCGAAGGGGCGGGAGGAAGGACCGGGGAGCTGTTTTTT. Its translation is CASTEGAGGRTGELFF.

The rearrangement joins TRBV28 to TRBJ2-7, with D possibly being TRBD2 (5 bases). The germline CDR1 and CDR2 sequences are MDHEN and SYDVKM. V was trimmed by 5 bases and J by 6 bases, leaving 14 bases between them. This CDR3 comprises 13 residues. CDR3 DNA: TGTGCCAGCAGTACCGGGGATCTAGGCGAGCAGTACTTC. Residues: CASSTGDLGEQYF.

The chain is built from TRBV5-1 and TRBJ2-1, with 10 bases that match TRBD1. With V trimmed by 4 bases and J by 8 bases, 6 bases remained unmatched. The CDR3 is 14 residues long. Germline V lookup: CDR1 SGHRS, CDR2 YFSETQ. CDR3 bases: TGCGCCAGCAGCCCCCGGGACAGGGGTCATGAGCAGTTCTTC. This gives the protein CASSPRDRGHEQFF.

CDR3 nucleotide sequence: TGTGCCAGCAGCCCCTCCTGGGGAAACACCGGGGAGCTGTTTTTT. It is translated as CASSPSWGNTGELFF. The V call is TRBV28, the J call TRBJ2-2; no clear D gene. This CDR3 is built from 15 residues. Germline loops: CDR1 MDHEN, CDR2 SYDVKM. Trimming cost V 6 bases and J 2 bases, with 13 bases left between them.

The table lists this clonotype with many counts. The chain carries TRBV11-2 and TRBJ1-4, with D maybe TRBD1 (6 bases). CDR1 is SGHAT and CDR2 is FQNNGV in the germline V gene. The V gene lost 6 bases and the J gene lost 4 bases, with 15 bases spanning the gap. CDR3 length equals 15 residues. In nucleotides, the CDR3 is TGTGCCAGCAGGCCTCTCAGGGGACGTAATGAAAAACTGTTTTTT. Its translation: CASRPLRGRNEKLFF. Filled out from reference TRBV11-2 and TRBJ1-4, the complete variable domain reads EAGVAQSPRYKIIEKRQSVAFWCNPISGHATLYWYQQILGQGPKLLIQFQNNGVVDDSQLPKDRFSAERLKGVDSTLKIQPAKLEDSAVYLCASRPLRGRNEKLFFGSGTQLSVL.

J is TRBJ2-1 and V is TRBV2; a weak D match, TRBD1 (6 bases). Germline V gene lookup returns CDR1 SNHLY and CDR2 FYNNEI. CDR3 length equals 14 residues. Trimming removed 6 bases from V and 4 bases from J, with 13 bases in between. CDR3 in amino acids: CASSVPGQYNEQFF. CDR3 nucleotides: TGTGCCAGCAGCGTGCCTGGACAGTACAATGAGCAGTTCTTC.

In this sample, this clonotype turned up many times. The chain recombines TRBV7-8 with TRBJ1-5; D unclear. V lost 5 bases and J 2 bases, leaving 13 bases between the germline ends. This CDR3 has 15 residues. Germline CDR1 reads SGHVS; CDR2 reads FQNEAQ. CDR3 amino acids: CASSLVWEGNQPQHF. The CDR3 coding sequence is TGTGCCAGCAGCCTAGTTTGGGAGGGCAATCAGCCCCAGCATTTT.

The table lists this clonotype with many counts. CDR3: CASTPGTGTGELFF. CDR3 nucleotide sequence: TGTGCCAGCACCCCGGGGACGGGCACCGGGGAGCTGTTTTTT. This chain uses TRBV12-3 or TRBV12-4 with TRBJ2-2; the D call may be TRBD1 or TRBD2 (5 bases each). This CDR3 region has 14 residues. V lost 7 bases and J 4 bases, leaving 13 bases between the germline ends.

This rearrangement joins TRBV20-1 to TRBJ1-2; D unresolved. Germline CDR1 DFQATT, CDR2 SNEGSKA (reference sequence). CDR3 length: 15 amino acids. V was clipped by 2 bases and J by 2 bases, with 15 bases between them. The chain's CDR3 is CSARPPRGKNYGYTF. Written as DNA, the CDR3 is TGCAGTGCTAGACCCCCCCGGGGAAAGAACTATGGCTACACCTTC.

This clonotype appeared many times. The chain uses TRBV11-2 and TRBJ1-1; no firm D call. V gave up 5 bases and J gave up 3 bases, with 10 bases separating them. CDR1 and CDR2 (germline): SGHAT, FQNNGV. This CDR3 spans 13 amino acids. In DNA form, the CDR3 reads TGTGCCAGCAGCAACAATCCGGACACTGAAGCTTTCTTT. Residues: CASSNNPDTEAFF.

The V and J genes are TRBV6-1 and TRBJ2-7; a weak D match, TRBD1 (5 bases). Trimming took 7 bases from V and 1 from J, leaving 14 bases between them. The CDR3 spans 14 residues. CDR1 MNHNS and CDR2 SASEGT come from the germline V gene. The CDR3 nucleotides are TGTGCCAGCATCAGGGAACAGTCTTCCTACGAGCAGTACTTC. This gives the protein CASIREQSSYEQYF.

This clonotype was seen repeatedly, ten times or more. The chain has TRBV6-5 and TRBJ1-1; D gene unclear. The CDR3 loop spans 13 amino acids. From germline, CDR1 is MNHEY and CDR2 SVGAGI. Trimming removed 2 bases at V and 2 bases at J, with 6 bases between. The CDR3 DNA reads TGTGCCAGCAGTTACGGGAGAAACACTGAAGCTTTCTTT. This sequence encodes CASSYGRNTEAFF.

The rearrangement links TRBV24-1 to TRBJ2-1; TRBD1 agrees at 7 bases. CDR3 size: 16 residues. With 4 bases clipped from V and 4 bases from J, the junction kept 9 bases outside the gene matches. CDR1 and CDR2 (germline): KGHDR, SFDVKD. CDR3 sequence: CATSDPAGTAYNEQFF. Written as DNA, the CDR3 is TGTGCCACCAGTGACCCAGCCGGGACAGCTTACAATGAGCAGTTCTTC.

The V and J genes are TRBV3-1 and TRBJ1-5; D is perhaps TRBD1 (6 bases). Germline loops: CDR1 LGHDT, CDR2 YNNKEL (reference sequence). V was pared by 1 base and J by 0 bases, with 22 bases between. The CDR3 runs 20 residues. The CDR3 protein is CASSQGPRTAMGLSNQPQHF. CDR3 DNA: TGTGCCAGCAGCCAAGGTCCAAGGACAGCCATGGGCCTTAGCAATCAGCCCCAGCATTTT.

Details on this clonotype: One base away lies a much larger clone, so this may be a sequencing read error. V usage is TRBV28 and J usage is TRBJ1-5; D perhaps matches TRBD1 (5 bases). The CDR3 loop spans 18 amino acids. With 5 bases removed from V and 13 bases from J, the gap between germline ends came to 33 bases. The V gene's germline CDR1 is MDHEN and CDR2 SYDVKM. Written as DNA, the CDR3 is TGTGCCAGCAGTGGCCCCCCTCACAGGCGACAAACCGGCGGTGAACAGCATTTT. Translated, it gives CASSGPPHRRQTGGEQHF.

The rearrangement uses TRBV20-1 and TRBJ2-5; 7 positions agree with TRBD2. Germline V CDR1 and CDR2: DFQATT, SNEGSKA (reference sequence). V lost 3 bases, J lost 5 bases, and 0 bases stayed unmatched. The CDR3 totals 11 residues. In nucleotides, the CDR3 is TGCAGTGCTAGCGGGAGGGAGACCCAGTACTTC. It translates to CSASGRETQYF.

This chain links TRBV7-9 with TRBJ1-3; perhaps TRBD1 as D (6 bases). The CDR3 is 13 amino acids. Trimming pared 11 bases from V and 0 bases from J, leaving 11 bases between. The V gene's germline CDR1 is SEHNR and CDR2 FQNEAQ (reference sequence). The DNA of the CDR3 is TGTGCCCCAGAGGGGGTCTCTGGAAACACCATATATTTT. This translates into CAPEGVSGNTIYF.

This clonotype was observed a few times. The gene calls are TRBV10-2 and TRBJ1-5; tentatively, D is TRBD1 (5 bases). The germline V gene has CDR1 WSHSY and CDR2 SAAADI. The germline V and J ends were trimmed by 7 bases and 11 bases, with 21 bases remaining between them. CDR3 length: 14 amino acids. The CDR3 region is CASKANGGLGAQHF. As DNA, the CDR3 is TGCGCCAGCAAAGCGAACGGCGGGTTGGGGGCCCAGCATTTT.

This clonotype was seen at least ten times. This chain links TRBV28 with TRBJ2-7, with D uncertain. From germline, CDR1 is MDHEN and CDR2 SYDVKM. The ends were cut back, 4 bases at V and 6 bases at J, with 10 bases in the middle. This CDR3 region has 12 residues. The CDR3 loop is CASSSVPGEQYF. In DNA form, the CDR3 reads TGTGCCAGCAGTTCCGTCCCCGGCGAGCAGTACTTC. Based on the CDR3 plus reference TRBV28 and TRBJ2-7, the full variable domain is DVKVTQSSRYLVKRTGEKVFLECVQDMDHENMFWYRQDPGLGLRLIYFSYDVKMKEKGDIPEGYSVSREKKERFSLILESASTNQTSMYLCASSSVPGEQYFGPGTRLTVT.

The chain couples TRBV28 to TRBJ2-3; D possibly matches TRBD1 or TRBD2 (5 bases each). The CDR3 has 18 residues. Germline V gene lookup returns CDR1 MDHEN and CDR2 SYDVKM. Between the trimmed V and J ends, which lost 5 bases and 3 bases, there was a span of 24 bases. This CDR3 is CASSRETYNGAGTDTQYF. The CDR3, as DNA: TGTGCCAGCAGTCGAGAGACCTACAACGGGGCAGGGACAGATACGCAGTATTTT.

This clonotype occurred many times. The chain employs TRBV12-3 or TRBV12-4 and TRBJ1-4, with D maybe TRBD1 (5 bases). Trimming cost V 2 bases and J 4 bases, with 8 bases left between them. CDR3 length: 14 amino acids. The CDR3 DNA sequence: TGTGCCAGCAGTTTACAGGGAAATAATGAAAAACTGTTTTTT. Translated, it gives CASSLQGNNEKLFF.

The table lists this clonotype with many counts. The V gene is TRBV28, the J gene TRBJ2-5, with D uncertain. This CDR3 spans 18 amino acids. Germline CDR1 is MDHEN and CDR2 is SYDVKM. The ends were cut back, 2 bases at V and 5 bases at J, with 24 bases in the middle. CDR3 sequence: CASSLISPYPTMMETQYF. The CDR3 nucleotides read TGTGCCAGCAGTTTAATTAGCCCCTACCCTACCATGATGGAGACCCAGTACTTC.

This chain uses TRBV20-1 with TRBJ2-2, with 8 bases matching TRBD2. Unmatched junction bases numbered 2, after V lost 1 base and J lost 1 base. This CDR3 has 15 residues. The germline gives CDR1 DFQATT, CDR2 SNEGSKA (reference sequence). CDR3 sequence reads: CSARGLAGNTGELFF. Written as DNA, the CDR3 is TGCAGTGCTAGAGGCCTAGCGGGGAACACCGGGGAGCTGTTTTTT.

This clonotype was found many times. The chain recombines TRBV15 with TRBJ2-5; 9 nucleotides agree with TRBD2. The CDR3 loop spans 17 amino acids. Germline CDR1 LNHNV, CDR2 YYDKDF (reference sequence). With V trimmed by 8 bases and J by 1 base, 14 bases remained unmatched. CDR3 protein: CATLPGTSRAVQETQYF. CDR3 nucleotides: TGTGCCACCTTACCCGGGACTAGCCGAGCCGTCCAAGAGACCCAGTACTTC.

This chain joins TRBV5-1 and TRBJ2-7; tentative D call: TRBD1 (5 bases). Germline V lookup: CDR1 SGHRS, CDR2 YFSETQ. This CDR3 contains 16 residues. V was cut by 3 bases and J by 2 bases, with 18 bases left in between. The CDR3 here is CASSSTPTTVPYEQYF. CDR3 coding DNA: TGCGCCAGCAGCTCGACCCCGACGACAGTTCCCTACGAGCAGTACTTC.

This clonotype occurred many times. V and J are TRBV28 and TRBJ1-2; no clear D. This CDR3 contains 14 residues. The V gene's germline CDR1 is MDHEN and CDR2 SYDVKM. V was trimmed by 7 bases and J by 1 base, leaving 13 bases between them. The DNA for the CDR3 is TGTGCCAGCACCTCAGTCCTAAATAACTATGGCTACACCTTC. This codes for CASTSVLNNYGYTF.

This clonotype was seen a handful of times. The chain recombines TRBV18 with TRBJ1-2; 7 nucleotides line up with TRBD1. The CDR3 runs 13 residues. Losses at the gene ends were 7 bases for V and 4 bases for J; bases not matched to a gene: 6. Germline V gene sequence: CDR1 KGHSH, CDR2 LQKENI. The CDR3 reads CASYRTGFYGYTF. CDR3 DNA sequence: TGTGCCAGCTACCGGACAGGTTTCTATGGCTACACCTTC.

The sample holds a few counts of this clonotype. A much more abundant neighbour one base away suggests this may be a read error. V usage is TRBV28 and J usage is TRBJ2-7; 8 bases map to TRBD1. This CDR3 region has 14 residues. V was clipped by 6 bases and J by 3 bases; unmatched bases: 7. The germline V gene encodes CDR1 MDHEN and CDR2 SYDVKM. This CDR3 is CASRSQQGDYEQYF. The CDR3, as DNA: TGTGCCAGCAGATCCCAACAGGGGGACTACGAGCAGTACTTC.

The CDR3 bases are TGTGCCAGTAGTATTCCGGGACAGGCCCCCAGCGAGCAGTACTTC. The encoded protein is CASSIPGQAPSEQYF. V and J are TRBV19 and TRBJ2-7; the match to TRBD1 covers 8 bases. The V segment lost 3 bases and the J segment 6 bases; nucleotides outside the gene matches: 10. The CDR3 has 15 residues. From germline, CDR1 is LNHDA and CDR2 SQIVND (reference sequence).